Listed below are T cell receptor beta chains from one sample, sequenced in a study of cytomegalovirus exposure and HLA in healthy donors. Produced via immunoSEQ multiplex PCR; TCRdb's table is partial and in-frame only. The table shows about 130,000 clones, with 70% to 80% occurring only once. Sequencing was carried out using PBMCs. Source of these receptors: a female donor in good health and CMV-seronegative. The CDR3 runs from the conserved cysteine through the conserved F or W. The D gene is left open where the match is weak. Clone size is not always given. Where it is, it says once, few, many or a class for expanded clones.

V gene: TRBV28
clone size: NA
J gene: TRBJ2-5
D gene: NA
CDR3 DNA: TGTGCCAGCAGCTCGAACTGGGAGACGACCCAGTACTTC
CDR3 protein: CASSSNWETTQYF

V gene: TRBV29-1
clone size: NA
J gene: TRBJ2-1
D gene: TRBD1
CDR3 DNA: TGCAGCGTTGACCGGGACAGCTACAATGAGCAGTTCTTC
CDR3 protein: CSVDRDSYNEQFF

V gene: TRBV7-9
clone size: NA
J gene: TRBJ2-7
D gene: TRBD2
CDR3 DNA: TGTGCCAGCAGCTTAGGGACTAGCGGCGAGCAGTACTTC
CDR3 protein: CASSLGTSGEQYF

V gene: TRBV4-2
clone size: NA
J gene: TRBJ2-1
D gene: NA
CDR3 DNA: TGTGCCAGCAGCCAAGCGGGAGCCTACAATGAGCAGTTCTTC
CDR3 protein: CASSQAGAYNEQFF

V gene: TRBV5-4
clone size: once
J gene: TRBJ2-3
D gene: NA
CDR3 DNA: TGTGCCAGCAGCTTGGTGGGCCCTCCGGGGACAGATACGCAGTATTTT
CDR3 protein: CASSLVGPPGTDTQYF

V gene: TRBV5-6
clone size: NA
J gene: TRBJ1-2
D gene: TRBD1
CDR3 DNA: TGTGCCAGCAGCTGGGGGGACAGGGGGCCGGGTGGCTACACCTTC
CDR3 protein: CASSWGDRGPGGYTF

V gene: TRBV2
clone size: few
J gene: TRBJ2-6
D gene: NA
CDR3 DNA: TGTGCCAGCAGCTCCTCTGGGGCCAACGTCCTGACTTTC
CDR3 protein: CASSSSGANVLTF

V gene: TRBV11-2
clone size: NA
J gene: TRBJ2-1
D gene: TRBD1
CDR3 DNA: TGTGCCAGCAGTCAGACAGGGATGGCGTTCTTC
CDR3 protein: CASSQTGMAFF

V gene: TRBV13
clone size: NA
J gene: TRBJ1-5
D gene: NA
CDR3 DNA: TGTGCCAGCAGCTCCCGTAATCAGCCCCAGCATTTT
CDR3 protein: CASSSRNQPQHF

V gene: TRBV5-1
clone size: few
J gene: TRBJ2-3
D gene: NA
CDR3 DNA: TGCGCCAGCAGCTTAACGGGGGGCTCGACAGATACGCAGTATTTT
CDR3 protein: CASSLTGGSTDTQYF

V gene: TRBV15
clone size: NA
J gene: TRBJ2-4
D gene: NA
CDR3 DNA: TGTGCCACCAGCGGGATATCAGGGATCAAAAACATTCAGTACTTC
CDR3 protein: CATSGISGIKNIQYF

V gene: TRBV9
clone size: NA
J gene: TRBJ2-7
D gene: TRBD1
CDR3 DNA: TGTGCCAGCAGCCTTGACAGGGGCGAGCAGTACTTC
CDR3 protein: CASSLDRGEQYF

V gene: TRBV5-1
clone size: NA
J gene: TRBJ2-3
D gene: TRBD1
CDR3 DNA: TGCGCCAGCACCAACCTGACAGGGGGCGGGGCAGATACGCAGTATTTT
CDR3 protein: CASTNLTGGGADTQYF

V gene: TRBV4-2
clone size: NA
J gene: TRBJ2-3
D gene: TRBD2
CDR3 DNA: TGTGCCTTCAGCGACGGCGGGAGAGGGAGCACAGATACGCAGTATTTT
CDR3 protein: CAFSDGGRGSTDTQYF

V gene: TRBV7-2
clone size: NA
J gene: TRBJ2-7
D gene: TRBD2
CDR3 DNA: TGTGCCAGCAGCTTACAGCGGGACCTCTACGAGCAGTACTTC
CDR3 protein: CASSLQRDLYEQYF

V gene: TRBV7-9
clone size: NA
J gene: TRBJ2-7
D gene: NA
CDR3 DNA: TGTGCCAGCAGCTCATCAAGGGGCTACAGGGTCCACGAGCAGTACTTC
CDR3 protein: CASSSSRGYRVHEQYF

V gene: TRBV7-9
clone size: NA
J gene: TRBJ1-4
D gene: NA
CDR3 DNA: TGTGCCAGCAGCTTAGGTGGGGGCGATAATGAAAAACTGTTTTTT
CDR3 protein: CASSLGGGDNEKLFF

V gene: TRBV11-2
clone size: NA
J gene: TRBJ2-3
D gene: NA
CDR3 DNA: TGTGCCAGCAGCTTAGCTCCGACAGATACGCAGTATTTT
CDR3 protein: CASSLAPTDTQYF

V gene: TRBV12-5
clone size: NA
J gene: TRBJ1-2
D gene: NA
CDR3 DNA: TGTGCTAGTGGTCGCCGCGGGGCAGGGAGGGACTATGGCTACACCTTC
CDR3 protein: CASGRRGAGRDYGYTF

V gene: TRBV2
clone size: NA
J gene: TRBJ1-5
D gene: TRBD1
CDR3 DNA: TGTGCCAGCAGTGGGGAACAGGGGGCTGATCAGCCCCAGCATTTT
CDR3 protein: CASSGEQGADQPQHF